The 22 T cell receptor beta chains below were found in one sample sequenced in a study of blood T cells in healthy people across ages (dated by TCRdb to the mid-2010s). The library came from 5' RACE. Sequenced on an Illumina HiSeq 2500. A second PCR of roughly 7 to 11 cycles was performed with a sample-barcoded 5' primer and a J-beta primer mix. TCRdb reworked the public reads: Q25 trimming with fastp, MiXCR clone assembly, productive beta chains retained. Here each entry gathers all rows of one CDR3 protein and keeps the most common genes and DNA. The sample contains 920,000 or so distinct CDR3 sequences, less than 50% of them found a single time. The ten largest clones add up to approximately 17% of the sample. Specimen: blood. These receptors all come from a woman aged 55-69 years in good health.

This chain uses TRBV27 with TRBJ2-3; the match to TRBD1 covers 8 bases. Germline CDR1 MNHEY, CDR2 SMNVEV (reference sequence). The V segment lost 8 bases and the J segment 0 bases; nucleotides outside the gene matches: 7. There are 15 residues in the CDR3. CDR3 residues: CASGPRTGSTDTQYF. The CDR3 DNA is TGTGCCAGCGGTCCTAGGACAGGGAGCACAGATACGCAGTATTTT.

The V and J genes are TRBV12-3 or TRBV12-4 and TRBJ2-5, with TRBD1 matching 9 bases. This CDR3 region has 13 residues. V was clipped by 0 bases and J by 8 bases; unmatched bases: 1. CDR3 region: CASSLAGQGTQYF. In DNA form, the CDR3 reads TGTGCCAGCAGTTTAGCGGGACAGGGTACCCAGTACTTC.

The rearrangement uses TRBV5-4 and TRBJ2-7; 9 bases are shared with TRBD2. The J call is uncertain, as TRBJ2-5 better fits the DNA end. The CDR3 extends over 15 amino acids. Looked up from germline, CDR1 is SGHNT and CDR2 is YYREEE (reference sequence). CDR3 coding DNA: TGTGCCAGCAGCTTGATGGCGGGAGGGCCGGGGACCCAGTACTTC. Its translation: CASSLMAGGPGTQYF.

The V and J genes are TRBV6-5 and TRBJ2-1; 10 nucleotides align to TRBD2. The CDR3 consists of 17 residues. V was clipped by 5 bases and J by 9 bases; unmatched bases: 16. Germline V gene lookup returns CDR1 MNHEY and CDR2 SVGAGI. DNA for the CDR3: TGTGCCAGCAGTCCCGCCAAGGGCCTAGCGGGAGTCGGTGAGCAGTTCTTC. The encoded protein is CASSPAKGLAGVGEQFF.

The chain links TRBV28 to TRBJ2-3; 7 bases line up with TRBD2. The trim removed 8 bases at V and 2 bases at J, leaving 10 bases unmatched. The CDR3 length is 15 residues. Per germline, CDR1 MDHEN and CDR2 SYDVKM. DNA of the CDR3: TGTGCCAGCGATCGGGAGGCTCGCTTCACAGATACGCAGTATTTT. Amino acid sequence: CASDREARFTDTQYF.

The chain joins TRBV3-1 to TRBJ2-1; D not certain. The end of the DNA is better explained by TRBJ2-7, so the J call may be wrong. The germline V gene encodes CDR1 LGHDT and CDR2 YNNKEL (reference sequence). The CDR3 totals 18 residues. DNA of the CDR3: TGTGCCAGCAGCCAGCTCGGATCATCCACCAGCTCCTACAATGAGCAGTACTTC. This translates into CASSQLGSSTSSYNEQYF.

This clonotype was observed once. Here the CDR3 reads CASSLAGGSVDTQYF. The CDR3 nucleotides read TGCGCCAGCAGCTTGGCCGGGGGGAGCGTAGATACGCAGTATTTT. The J gene is TRBJ2-3, the V gene TRBV5-1; 7 nucleotides agree with TRBD2. The trim removed 0 bases at V and 5 bases at J, leaving 6 bases unmatched. This CDR3 has 15 amino acids. Germline V gene lookup returns CDR1 SGHRS and CDR2 YFSETQ. The full variable domain, rest sourced from reference TRBV5-1 and TRBJ2-3, is KAGVTQTPRYLIKTRGQQVTLSCSPISGHRSVSWYQQTPGQGLQFLFEYFSETQRNKGNFPGRFSGRQFSNSRSEMNVSTLELGDSALYLCASSLAGGSVDTQYFGPGTRLTVL.

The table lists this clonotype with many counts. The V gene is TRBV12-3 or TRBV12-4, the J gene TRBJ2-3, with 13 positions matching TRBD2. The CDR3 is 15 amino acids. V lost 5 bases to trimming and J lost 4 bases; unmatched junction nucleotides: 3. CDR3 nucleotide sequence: TGTGCCAGCAGTCGGACTAGCGGGAGATCAGATACGCAGTATTTT. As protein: CASSRTSGRSDTQYF.

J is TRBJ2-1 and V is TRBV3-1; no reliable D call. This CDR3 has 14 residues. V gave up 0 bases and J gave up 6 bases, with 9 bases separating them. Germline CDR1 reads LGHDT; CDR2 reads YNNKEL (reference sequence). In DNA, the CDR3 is TGTGCCAGCAGCCAAGATTTAAAGGGCAATGAGCAGTTCTTC. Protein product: CASSQDLKGNEQFF.

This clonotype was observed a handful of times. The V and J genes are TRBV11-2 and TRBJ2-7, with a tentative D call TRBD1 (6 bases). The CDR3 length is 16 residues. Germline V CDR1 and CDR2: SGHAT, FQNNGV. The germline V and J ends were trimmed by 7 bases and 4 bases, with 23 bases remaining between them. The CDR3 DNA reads TGTGCCAGCACCACCTCCTCCCAGGGGACGACATACGAGCAGTACTTC. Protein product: CASTTSSQGTTYEQYF.

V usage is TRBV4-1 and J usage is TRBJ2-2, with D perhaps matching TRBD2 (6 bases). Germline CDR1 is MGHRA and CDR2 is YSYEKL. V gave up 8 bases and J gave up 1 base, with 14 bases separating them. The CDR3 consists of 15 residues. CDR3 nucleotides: TGCGCCAGCTCTTTCGGGGGTGGGAACACCGGGGAGCTGTTTTTT. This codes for CASSFGGGNTGELFF.

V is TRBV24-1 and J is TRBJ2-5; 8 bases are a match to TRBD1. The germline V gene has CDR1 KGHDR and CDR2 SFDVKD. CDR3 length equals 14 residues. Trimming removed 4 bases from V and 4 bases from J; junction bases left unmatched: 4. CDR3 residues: CATSESGQGETQYF. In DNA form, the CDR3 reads TGTGCCACCAGTGAATCAGGACAGGGAGAGACCCAGTACTTC.

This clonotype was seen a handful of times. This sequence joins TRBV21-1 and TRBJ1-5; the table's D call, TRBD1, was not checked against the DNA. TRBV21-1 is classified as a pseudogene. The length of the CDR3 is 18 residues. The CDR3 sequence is CASTETAIGSYSNQPQHF. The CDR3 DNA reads TGTGCCAGCACCGAGACAGCTATCGGCTCGTATAGCAATCAGCCCCAGCATTTT.

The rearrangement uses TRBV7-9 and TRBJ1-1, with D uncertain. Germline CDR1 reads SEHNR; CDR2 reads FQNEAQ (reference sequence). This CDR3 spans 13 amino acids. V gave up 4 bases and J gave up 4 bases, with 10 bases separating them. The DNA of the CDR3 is TGTGCCAGCAGCTCTATCCGGGGCACTGAAGCTTTCTTT. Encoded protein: CASSSIRGTEAFF.

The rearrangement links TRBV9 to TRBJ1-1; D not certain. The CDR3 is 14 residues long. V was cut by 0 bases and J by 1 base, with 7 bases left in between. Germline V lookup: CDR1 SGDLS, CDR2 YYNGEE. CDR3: CASSVGSANTEAFF. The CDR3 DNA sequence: TGTGCCAGCAGCGTAGGGTCCGCGAACACTGAAGCTTTCTTT.

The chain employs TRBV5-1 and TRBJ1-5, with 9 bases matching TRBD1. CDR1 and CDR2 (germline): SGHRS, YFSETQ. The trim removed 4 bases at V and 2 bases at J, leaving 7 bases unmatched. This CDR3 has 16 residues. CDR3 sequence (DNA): TGCGCCAGCAGCCCAGGGACAGGGTCCGGCAATCAGCCCCAGCATTTT. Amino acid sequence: CASSPGTGSGNQPQHF.

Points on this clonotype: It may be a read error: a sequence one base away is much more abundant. The CDR3 loop reads CVSSRNRASNQPQHF. CDR3 in DNA: TGTGTCAGCAGTCGGAACAGGGCCAGCAATCAGCCCCAGCATTTT. The V call is TRBV6-6, the J call TRBJ1-5, with a possible D match to TRBD1 (6 bases). Germline values: CDR1 MNHNY, CDR2 SVGAGI (reference sequence). The CDR3 has 15 amino acids.

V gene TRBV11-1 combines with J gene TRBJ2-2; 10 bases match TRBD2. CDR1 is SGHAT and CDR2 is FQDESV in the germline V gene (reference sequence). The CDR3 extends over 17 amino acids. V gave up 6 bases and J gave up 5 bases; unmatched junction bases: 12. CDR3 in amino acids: CASSWAPSGSRTGELFF. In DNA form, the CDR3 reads TGTGCCAGCAGTTGGGCCCCTAGCGGGAGTAGGACCGGGGAGCTGTTTTTT.

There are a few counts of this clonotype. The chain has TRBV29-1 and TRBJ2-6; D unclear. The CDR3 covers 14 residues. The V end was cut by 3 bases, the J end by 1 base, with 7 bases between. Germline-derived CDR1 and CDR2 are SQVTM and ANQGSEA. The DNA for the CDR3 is TGCAGCGTTGAGACCTTGTCTGGGGCCAACGTCCTGACTTTC. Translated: CSVETLSGANVLTF.

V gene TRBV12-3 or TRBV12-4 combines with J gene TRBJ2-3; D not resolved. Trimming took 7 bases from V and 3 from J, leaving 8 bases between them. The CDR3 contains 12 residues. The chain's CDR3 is CASMSRTDTQYF. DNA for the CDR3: TGTGCCAGCATGAGTAGGACAGATACGCAGTATTTT.

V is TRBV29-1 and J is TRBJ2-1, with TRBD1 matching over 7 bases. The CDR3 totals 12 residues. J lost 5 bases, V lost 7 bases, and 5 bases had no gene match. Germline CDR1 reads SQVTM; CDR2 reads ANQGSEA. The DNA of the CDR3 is TGCAGCGCCGGGACAGTCCACAATGAGCAGTTCTTC. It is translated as CSAGTVHNEQFF.

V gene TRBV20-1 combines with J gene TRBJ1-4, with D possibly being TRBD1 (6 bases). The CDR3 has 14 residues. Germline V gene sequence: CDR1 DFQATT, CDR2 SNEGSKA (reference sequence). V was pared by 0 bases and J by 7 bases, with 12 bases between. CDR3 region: CSARDFRGPEKLFF. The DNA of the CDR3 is TGCAGTGCTAGAGATTTCAGGGGACCTGAAAAACTGTTTTTT.